This T cell receptor beta chain is from a study of blood T cell repertoires in COVID-19. The CDR3 is 17 amino acids. Trimming removed 4 bases from V and 1 base from J; junction bases left unmatched: 4. Germline V CDR1 and CDR2: ENHRY, SYGVKD. TCRdb's table, derived via immunoSEQ multiplex PCR, lists solely in-frame clones and lacks some. The table records under 350,000 clones, roughly nine tenths of them present only once. Sequencing used PBMCs or T cells enriched from blood (not recorded which). The sequence derives from a woman aged 60-70 years who had recovered from COVID-19. The rearrangement joins TRBV10-3 to TRBJ2-2; TRBD2 aligns across 12 bases. DNA of the CDR3: TGTGCCATCAGTGTGACTAGCGGGGGAGTGAACACCGGGGAGCTGTTTTTT. Translating gives CAISVTSGGVNTGELFF.